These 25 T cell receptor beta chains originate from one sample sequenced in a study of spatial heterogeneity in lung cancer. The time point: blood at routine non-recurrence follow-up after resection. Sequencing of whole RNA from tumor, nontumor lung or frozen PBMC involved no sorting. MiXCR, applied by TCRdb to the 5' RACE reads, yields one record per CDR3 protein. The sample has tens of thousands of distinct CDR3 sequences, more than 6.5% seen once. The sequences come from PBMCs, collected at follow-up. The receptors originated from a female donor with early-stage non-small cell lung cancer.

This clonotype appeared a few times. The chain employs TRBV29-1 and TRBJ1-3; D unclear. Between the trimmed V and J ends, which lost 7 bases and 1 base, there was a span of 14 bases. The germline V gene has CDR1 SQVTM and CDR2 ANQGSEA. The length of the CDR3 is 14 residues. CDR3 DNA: TGCAGCGCTGCCGACACGGAATCTGGAAACACCATATATTTT. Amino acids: CSAADTESGNTIYF.

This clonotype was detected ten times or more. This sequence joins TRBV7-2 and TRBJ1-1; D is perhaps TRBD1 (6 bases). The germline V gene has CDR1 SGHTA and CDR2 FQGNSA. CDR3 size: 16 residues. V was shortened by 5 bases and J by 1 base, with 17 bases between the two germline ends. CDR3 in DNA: TGTGCCAGCAGCCGGGGGGCTACCTACGCGAACACTGAAGCTTTCTTT. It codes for CASSRGATYANTEAFF. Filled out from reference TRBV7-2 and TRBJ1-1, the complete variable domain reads GAGVSQSPSNKVTEKGKDVELRCDPISGHTALYWYRQSLGQGLEFLIYFQGNSAPDKSGLPSDRFSAERTGGSVSTLTIQRTQQEDSAVYLCASSRGATYANTEAFFGQGTRLTVV.

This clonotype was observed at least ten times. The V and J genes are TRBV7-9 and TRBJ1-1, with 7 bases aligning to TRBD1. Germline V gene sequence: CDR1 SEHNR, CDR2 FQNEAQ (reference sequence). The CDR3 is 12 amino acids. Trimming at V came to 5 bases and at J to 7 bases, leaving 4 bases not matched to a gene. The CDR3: CASSQTGLEAFF. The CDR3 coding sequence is TGTGCCAGCAGCCAGACAGGGCTTGAAGCTTTCTTT.

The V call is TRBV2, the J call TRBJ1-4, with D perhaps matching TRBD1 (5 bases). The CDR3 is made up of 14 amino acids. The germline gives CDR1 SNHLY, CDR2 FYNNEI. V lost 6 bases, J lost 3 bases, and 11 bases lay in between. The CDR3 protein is CASSATVPNEKLFF. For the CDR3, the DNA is TGTGCCAGCAGCGCGACAGTCCCTAATGAAAAACTGTTTTTT.

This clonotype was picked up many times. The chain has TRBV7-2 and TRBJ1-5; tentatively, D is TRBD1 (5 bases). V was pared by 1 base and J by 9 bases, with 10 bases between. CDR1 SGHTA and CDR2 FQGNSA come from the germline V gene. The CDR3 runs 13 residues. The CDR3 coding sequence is TGTGCCAGCAGCTTAGGCAGGGAATCGCCCCAGCATTTT. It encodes CASSLGRESPQHF. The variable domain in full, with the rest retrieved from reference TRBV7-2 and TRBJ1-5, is GAGVSQSPSNKVTEKGKDVELRCDPISGHTALYWYRQSLGQGLEFLIYFQGNSAPDKSGLPSDRFSAERTGGSVSTLTIQRTQQEDSAVYLCASSLGRESPQHFGDGTRLSIL.

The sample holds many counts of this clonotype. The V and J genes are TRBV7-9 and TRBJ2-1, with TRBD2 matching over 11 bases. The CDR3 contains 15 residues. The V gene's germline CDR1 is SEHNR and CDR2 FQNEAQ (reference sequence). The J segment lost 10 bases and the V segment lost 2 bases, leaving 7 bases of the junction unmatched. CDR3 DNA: TGTGCCAGCAGCTTACTACTAGCGGGGGCCTGGGAGCAGTTCTTC. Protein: CASSLLLAGAWEQFF.

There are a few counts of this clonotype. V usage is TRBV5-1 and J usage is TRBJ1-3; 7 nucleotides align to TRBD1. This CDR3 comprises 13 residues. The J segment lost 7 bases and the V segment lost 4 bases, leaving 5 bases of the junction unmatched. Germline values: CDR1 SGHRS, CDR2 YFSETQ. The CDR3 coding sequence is TGCGCCAGCAGCGCCGGACAGGCGAACACCATATATTTT. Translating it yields CASSAGQANTIYF.

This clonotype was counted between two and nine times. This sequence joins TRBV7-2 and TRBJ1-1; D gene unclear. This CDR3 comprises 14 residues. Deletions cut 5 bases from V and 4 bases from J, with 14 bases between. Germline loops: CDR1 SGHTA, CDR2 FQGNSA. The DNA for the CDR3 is TGTGCCAGCAGCACCTTTTCCGTGGTCACTGAAGCTTTCTTT. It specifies CASSTFSVVTEAFF.

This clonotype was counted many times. The CDR3 loop is CASRGTSDSPLHF. CDR3 sequence (DNA): TGTGCCTCCCGGGGTACCAGCGATTCACCCCTCCACTTT. The V call is TRBV7-9, the J call TRBJ1-6; no definite D call. V was shortened by 11 bases and J by 8 bases, with 16 bases between the two germline ends. The length of the CDR3 is 13 residues. The germline V gene has CDR1 SEHNR and CDR2 FQNEAQ (reference sequence). Combining the CDR3 with reference TRBV7-9 and TRBJ1-6 gives the whole variable domain DTGVSQNPRHKITKRGQNVTFRCDPISEHNRLYWYRQTLGQGPEFLTYFQNEAQLEKSRLLSDRFSAERPKGSFSTLEIQRTEQGDSAMYLCASRGTSDSPLHFGNGTRLTVT.

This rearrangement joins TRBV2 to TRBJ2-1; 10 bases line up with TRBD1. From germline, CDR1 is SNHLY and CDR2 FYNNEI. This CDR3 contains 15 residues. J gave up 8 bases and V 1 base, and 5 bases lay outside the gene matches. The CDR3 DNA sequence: TGTGCCAGCAGTGAAGGGGGGACAGGGGTCCATGAGCAGTTCTTC. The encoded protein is CASSEGGTGVHEQFF.

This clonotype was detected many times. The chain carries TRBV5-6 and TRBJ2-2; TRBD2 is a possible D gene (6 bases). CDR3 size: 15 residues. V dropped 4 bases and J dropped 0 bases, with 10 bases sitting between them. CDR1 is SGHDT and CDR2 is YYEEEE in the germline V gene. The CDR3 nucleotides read TGTGCCAGCAGCAGACTAGAATCGAACACCGGGGAGCTGTTTTTT. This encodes CASSRLESNTGELFF.

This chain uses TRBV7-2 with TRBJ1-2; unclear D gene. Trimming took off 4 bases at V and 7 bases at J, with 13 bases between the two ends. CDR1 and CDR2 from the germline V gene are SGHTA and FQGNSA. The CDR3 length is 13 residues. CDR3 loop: CASSSGLGFGYTF. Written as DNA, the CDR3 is TGTGCCAGCAGCTCGGGATTGGGCTTTGGCTACACCTTC.

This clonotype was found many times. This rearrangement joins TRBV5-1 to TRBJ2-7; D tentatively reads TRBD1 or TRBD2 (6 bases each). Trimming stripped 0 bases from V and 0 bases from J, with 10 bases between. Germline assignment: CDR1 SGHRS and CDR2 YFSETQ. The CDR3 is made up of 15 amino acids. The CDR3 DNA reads TGCGCCAGCAGCTTGGCCGGGGGCCCCTCCTACGAGCAGTACTTC. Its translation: CASSLAGGPSYEQYF.

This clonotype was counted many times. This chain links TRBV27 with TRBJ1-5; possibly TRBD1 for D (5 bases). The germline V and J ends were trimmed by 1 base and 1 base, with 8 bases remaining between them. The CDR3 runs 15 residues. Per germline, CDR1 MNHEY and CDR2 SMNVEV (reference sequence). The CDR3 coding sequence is TGTGCCAGCAGTTTATGGGGCAGGAGCAATCAGCCCCAGCATTTT. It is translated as CASSLWGRSNQPQHF.

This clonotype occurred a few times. The DNA of the CDR3 is TGTGCCAGCAGCTTGGTTGCGGGGCAATATCCGCGGTACCAAGAGACCCAGTACTTC. This translates into CASSLVAGQYPRYQETQYF. This rearrangement joins TRBV5-6 to TRBJ2-5, with D possibly TRBD2 on 6 matching bases. Trimming stripped 0 bases from V and 0 bases from J, with 21 bases between. Per the germline V gene, CDR1 is SGHDT and CDR2 is YYEEEE. This CDR3 contains 19 residues.

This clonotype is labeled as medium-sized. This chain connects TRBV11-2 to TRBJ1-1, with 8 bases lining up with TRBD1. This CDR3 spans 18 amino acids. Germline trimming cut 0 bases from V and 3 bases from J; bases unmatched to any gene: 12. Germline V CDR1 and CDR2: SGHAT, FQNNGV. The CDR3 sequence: CASSLDRTGSKGDTEAFF. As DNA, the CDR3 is TGTGCCAGCAGCTTAGACAGGACAGGGTCTAAGGGGGACACTGAAGCTTTCTTT.

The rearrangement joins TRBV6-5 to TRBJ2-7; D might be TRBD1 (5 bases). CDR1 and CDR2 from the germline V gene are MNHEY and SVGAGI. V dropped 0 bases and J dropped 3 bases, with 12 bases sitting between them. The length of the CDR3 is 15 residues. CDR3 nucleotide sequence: TGTGCCAGCAGTTACTCAAGGGGCACCGGCTACGAGCAGTACTTC. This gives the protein CASSYSRGTGYEQYF.

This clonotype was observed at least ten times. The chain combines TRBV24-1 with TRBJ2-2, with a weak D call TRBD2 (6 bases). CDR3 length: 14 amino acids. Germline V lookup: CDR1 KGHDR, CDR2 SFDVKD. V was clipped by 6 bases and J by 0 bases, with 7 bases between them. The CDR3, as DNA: TGTGCCACCAGTTGGACTACGAACACCGGGGAGCTGTTTTTT. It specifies CATSWTTNTGELFF.

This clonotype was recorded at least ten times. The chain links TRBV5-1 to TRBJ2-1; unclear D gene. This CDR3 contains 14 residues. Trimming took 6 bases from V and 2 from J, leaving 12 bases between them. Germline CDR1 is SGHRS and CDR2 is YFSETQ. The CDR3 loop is CASNQDPPYNEQFF. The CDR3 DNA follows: TGCGCCAGCAATCAAGACCCCCCCTACAATGAGCAGTTCTTC. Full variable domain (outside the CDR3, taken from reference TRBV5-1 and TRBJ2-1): KAGVTQTPRYLIKTRGQQVTLSCSPISGHRSVSWYQQTPGQGLQFLFEYFSETQRNKGNFPGRFSGRQFSNSRSEMNVSTLELGDSALYLCASNQDPPYNEQFFGPGTRLTVL.

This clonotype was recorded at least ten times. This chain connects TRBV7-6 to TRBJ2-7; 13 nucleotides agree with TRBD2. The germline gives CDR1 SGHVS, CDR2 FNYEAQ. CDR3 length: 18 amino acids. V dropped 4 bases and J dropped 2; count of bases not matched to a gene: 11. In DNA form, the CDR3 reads TGTGCCAGCAGCTCAAAATTAGGACTAGCGGGGGACACCTACGAGCAGTACTTC. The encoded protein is CASSSKLGLAGDTYEQYF.

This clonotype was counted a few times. The CDR3 is CSARDPGQGSLSGANVLTF. DNA for the CDR3: TGCAGTGCTAGAGACCCGGGGCAGGGGTCCCTGTCTGGGGCCAACGTCCTGACTTTC. The rearrangement joins TRBV20-1 to TRBJ2-6; perhaps TRBD1 as D (6 bases). V was shortened by 0 bases and J by 1 base, with 19 bases between the two germline ends. This CDR3 contains 19 residues. The germline V gene encodes CDR1 DFQATT and CDR2 SNEGSKA (reference sequence).

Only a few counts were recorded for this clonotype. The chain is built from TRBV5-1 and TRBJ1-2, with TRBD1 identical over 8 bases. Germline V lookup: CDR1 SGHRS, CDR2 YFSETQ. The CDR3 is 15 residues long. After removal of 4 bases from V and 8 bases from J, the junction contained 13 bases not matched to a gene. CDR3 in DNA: TGCGCCAGCAGCCCCCAGGACAGGGCCGGTGGAGGCTACACCTTC. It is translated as CASSPQDRAGGGYTF.

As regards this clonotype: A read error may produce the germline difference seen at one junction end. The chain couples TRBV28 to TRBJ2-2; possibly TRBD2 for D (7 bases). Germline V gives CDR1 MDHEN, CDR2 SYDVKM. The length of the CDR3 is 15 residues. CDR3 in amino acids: CATQGMGGLAGALFF. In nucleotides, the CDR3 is TGTGCCACCCAGGGGATGGGGGGGCTCGCCGGGGCGCTGTTTTTT.

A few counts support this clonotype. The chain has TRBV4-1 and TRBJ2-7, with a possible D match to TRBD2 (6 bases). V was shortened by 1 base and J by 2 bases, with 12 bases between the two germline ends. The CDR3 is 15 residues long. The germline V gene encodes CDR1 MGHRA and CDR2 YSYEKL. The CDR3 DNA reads TGCGCCAGCAGCCAAGTACCACTAGCTCCCTACGAGCAGTACTTC. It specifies CASSQVPLAPYEQYF.

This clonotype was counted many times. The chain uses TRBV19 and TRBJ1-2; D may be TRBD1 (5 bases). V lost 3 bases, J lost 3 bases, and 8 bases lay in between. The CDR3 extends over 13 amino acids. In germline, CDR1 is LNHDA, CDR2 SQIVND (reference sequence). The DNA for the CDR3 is TGTGCCAGTAGTATGACAGCGGACTATGGCTACACCTTC. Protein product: CASSMTADYGYTF.